Following are 2 T cell receptor beta chains from one sample sequenced in a study of shared clonotypes between healthy human individuals (dated by TCRdb to the early 2020s). Library creation used the immunoSEQ multiplex PCR assay. In its TCRdb copy, this immuneACCESS table keeps in-frame sequences only and misses some clones. Where compared with another copy, unresolved V genes explain less than half of these, and the others have no known cause. This sample gives approximately 2.5 million clones in total; 80% to 95% of them show up just once. The biggest ten clones account for about 0.38% of the sample. The sample was naive CD4+ T cells from PBMCs. The cell subset or site label, read with the paper, signifies: CD45RA+ positively selected. These receptors were obtained from a young man in good health. Some clones in this sample may be carry-over from other donors' samples.

On this clone: Other DNA sequences in the same sample also yield this CDR3. The chain has TRBV11-1 and TRBJ2-2; D is undetermined. The CDR3 runs to 14 residues. The V end was cut by 3 bases, the J end by 2 bases, with 7 bases between. Germline values: CDR1 SGHAT, CDR2 FQDESV (reference sequence). DNA of the CDR3: TGTGCCAGCAGCTTTAACAGAAACACCGGGGAGCTGTTTTTT. The encoded protein is CASSFNRNTGELFF.

CDR3 region: CASSTRSQQFF. The DNA for the CDR3 is TGTGCCAGCAGTACACGGTCGCAGCAGTTCTTC. The gene calls are TRBV11-1 and TRBJ2-1; no clear D gene. V shed 6 bases and J shed 11 bases, with 11 bases lying between them. Germline V CDR1 and CDR2: SGHAT, FQDESV (reference sequence). The CDR3 loop spans 11 amino acids.